This T cell receptor (beta chain) was sequenced in a study of blood T cell repertoires in COVID-19. Study-wide context: The United States, Italy and Spain provided the acute and convalescent COVID-19 samples. PBMCs, B-cell-depleted T cells, or T cells provided the cDNA or gDNA that made up the material.

Per the study methods: Amplification of reference gene primers was used by the study to estimate nucleated cell counts. Sequenced by immunoSEQ multiplex PCR; TCRdb stores in-frame clones only, minus some. V and J calls and clone size are those listed in that table; D and trimming were worked out from the DNA. The sample comprises fewer than 700,000 clones, less than 90% of which are singletons, and roughly 7.4% rests with the top ten. Enrolled during active infection, Seattle patients were then followed longitudinally. The trim removed 2 bases at V and 3 bases at J, leaving 5 bases unmatched. The germline V gene has CDR1 SGHNT and CDR2 YYREEE (reference sequence). The CDR3 runs to 15 residues.

The material sequenced was peripheral blood. This TCR was sampled from a woman aged 45-65 years with COVID-19, enrolled during active disease. The chain employs TRBV5-4 and TRBJ2-7; 10 bases map to TRBD2. In DNA form, the CDR3 reads TGTGCCAGCAGCTTAAGAGCGGGGGGGTACTACGAGCAGTACTTC. Translation: CASSLRAGGYYEQYF.